This T cell receptor beta chain was observed in a study of naive and memory T cell subsets. Broader study findings: There was no ground truth to check naive and memory subset results. Possibly reflecting memory cells re-expressing CD45RA, a few larger clonotypes occurred in naive repertoires, especially CD8.

In germline, CDR1 is SGHTA, CDR2 FQGNSA. CDR3 size: 14 residues. V shed 4 bases and J shed 3 bases, with 13 bases lying between them. Overnight CMV lysate stimulation of fresh PBMCs defined donor CMV status by CD4+ IFNgamma. Remarks on this clonotype: The antigen is not known.

Both TRBC1 and TRBC2 were covered by a beta constant-region primer of two equimolar oligonucleotides. Nested alpha and beta constant-region primers with the SP2 primer drove four PCR rounds on ligated cDNA. In TCRdb, the UMI-ligation and nested PCR reads were re-called with MiXCR into one record per CDR3 protein. Among over 110,000 distinct CDR3 sequences listed, approximately 20% were seen once. The sample consisted of naive CD8+ T cells from blood. The receptor was derived from a human donor in good health. The gene calls are TRBV7-2 and TRBJ2-7, with D maybe TRBD2 (6 bases). The CDR3 nucleotides are TGTGCCAGCAGCTCAAGGGACTGGAACTACGAGCAGTACTTC. Amino acid sequence: CASSSRDWNYEQYF. The entire variable domain, with the rest obtained from reference TRBV7-2 and TRBJ2-7, is as follows: GAGVSQSPSNKVTEKGKDVELRCDPISGHTALYWYRQSLGQGLEFLIYFQGNSAPDKSGLPSDRFSAERTGGSVSTLTIQRTQQEDSAVYLCASSSRDWNYEQYFGPGTRLTVT.